Listed below are T cell receptor beta chains from one sample, sequenced in a study of OX40 agonist ivuxolimab in advanced cancers. This table comes from immunoSEQ multiplex PCR, and its TCRdb copy is limited to in-frame clones, with some not included. The table records 40,000 to 50,000 clones, approximately 90% of them present only once. This sample comprised CD4+ or CD8+ T cells sorted from blood, obtained in a trial of the OX40 agonist ivuxolimab. All receptors derive from an adult with an advanced solid tumor such as melanoma, head and neck, liver or kidney cancer. Each CDR3 is given with its conserved first and last residue. The D gene is left open where the match is weak. A row's size may be missing; if present it is once, few, many or a size class.

CDR3: CASSLAPRGQTYEQYF; DNA: TGTGCCAGCAGCTTAGCGCCTCGGGGCCAGACCTACGAGCAGTACTTC; J: TRBJ2-7; V: TRBV7-8; size: -; D: -; length: 16
CDR3: CASSLTGLNTEAFF; DNA: TGTGCCAGCAGTTTGACAGGGTTGAACACTGAAGCTTTCTTT; J: TRBJ1-1; V: TRBV6-6; size: -; D: TRBD1; length: 14
CDR3: CASSGQGAQSYGYTF; DNA: TGTGCCAGCAGCGGACAGGGGGCGCAGAGCTATGGCTACACCTTC; J: TRBJ1-2; V: TRBV2; size: -; D: TRBD1; length: 15
CDR3: CASRDGGTGYTF; DNA: TGTGCCAGCCGAGACGGGGGTACAGGCTACACCTTC; J: TRBJ1-2; V: TRBV2; size: -; D: -; length: 12
CDR3: CASSPIRVGYNEQFF; DNA: TGTGCCAGCAGCCCGATAAGGGTGGGGTACAATGAGCAGTTCTTC; J: TRBJ2-1; V: TRBV13; size: -; D: -; length: 15
CDR3: CASSPYPVGGTEAFF; DNA: TGTGCCAGCAGCCCCTACCCGGTGGGGGGCACTGAAGCTTTCTTT; J: TRBJ1-1; V: TRBV7-8; size: -; D: -; length: 15
CDR3: CASSTLGSARETQYF; DNA: TGTGCCAGCAGCACCCTGGGGTCCGCTCGGGAGACCCAGTACTTC; J: TRBJ2-5; V: TRBV13; size: -; D: -; length: 15
CDR3: CAKGLAGEYEQFF; DNA: TGTGCCAAAGGACTAGCGGGAGAGTATGAGCAGTTCTTC; J: TRBJ2-1; V: TRBV7-9; size: -; D: TRBD2; length: 13
CDR3: CASSPGKTEKLFF; DNA: TGTGCCAGCAGCCCGGGAAAAACTGAAAAACTGTTTTTT; J: TRBJ1-4; V: TRBV7-8; size: -; D: -; length: 13
CDR3: CASSLATGTAATNEKLFF; DNA: TGTGCCAGCAGCTTAGCAACCGGGACAGCAGCAACTAATGAAAAACTGTTTTTT; J: TRBJ1-4; V: TRBV7-6; size: -; D: TRBD1; length: 18
CDR3: CASTEDRGNEKLFF; DNA: TGTGCCAGTACGGAAGACAGGGGGAATGAAAAACTGTTTTTT; J: TRBJ1-4; V: TRBV19; size: -; D: TRBD1; length: 14
CDR3: CASSERSGETQYF; DNA: TGTGCCAGCAGTGAAAGATCTGGGGAGACCCAGTACTTC; J: TRBJ2-5; V: TRBV2; size: -; D: -; length: 13
CDR3: CASSFNQVWTEAFF; DNA: TGTGCCAGCAGCTTTAATCAGGTCTGGACTGAAGCTTTCTTT; J: TRBJ1-1; V: TRBV11-2; size: -; D: -; length: 14
CDR3: CASSREDKDDEQYF; DNA: TGTGCCAGCTCAAGGGAGGACAAAGATGACGAGCAGTACTTC; J: TRBJ2-7; V: TRBV18; size: -; D: -; length: 14
CDR3: CAMDERGADNEQFF; DNA: TGTGCCATGGATGAGCGGGGGGCGGACAATGAGCAGTTCTTC; J: TRBJ2-1; V: TRBV2; size: -; D: TRBD2; length: 14
CDR3: CASSGRTGTDTQYF; DNA: TGTGCCAGTAGCGGGAGGACAGGTACAGATACGCAGTATTTT; J: TRBJ2-3; V: TRBV19; size: once; D: -; length: 14
CDR3: CASRRIGSGSPDTQYF; DNA: TGTGCCAGCAGGAGGATTGGTAGCGGGAGTCCAGATACGCAGTATTTT; J: TRBJ2-3; V: TRBV28; size: -; D: TRBD2; length: 16
CDR3: CASQRTETYEQYF; DNA: TGTGCCAGCCAACGGACGGAGACCTACGAGCAGTACTTC; J: TRBJ2-7; V: TRBV28; size: -; D: -; length: 13
CDR3: CASSLETGGPGANVLTF; DNA: TGCGCCAGCAGCCTAGAGACAGGGGGCCCTGGGGCCAACGTCCTGACTTTC; J: TRBJ2-6; V: TRBV5-1; size: -; D: TRBD1; length: 17
CDR3: CASSFTLPPYEQYF; DNA: TGTGCCAGCAGTTTCACTCTACCCCCCTACGAGCAGTACTTC; J: TRBJ2-7; V: TRBV6-6; size: -; D: -; length: 14